This record concerns one TCR beta chain sequence. The CDR3 has 14 residues. Trimming shortened V by 0 bases and J by 6 bases, and 10 bases separated the two germline ends. The germline V gene encodes CDR1 SGHRS and CDR2 YFSETQ. The data belong to a study of cytomegalovirus exposure and HLA in healthy donors. Primers: 60 Vbeta forward and 13 Jbeta reverse. Here immunoSEQ multiplex PCR was the method, and the copy in TCRdb shows in-frame clones only, minus some. Counted here are under 130,000 clones, just under 80% occurring once; the ten biggest clones make up approximately 5.1%. The J gene is TRBJ2-1, the V gene TRBV5-1; D is unresolved. The receptor was isolated from a male donor in good health and CMV-seronegative. Sequencing used PBMCs. DNA of the CDR3: TGCGCCAGCAGCTTGGCCCTGAGCGTCAATGAGCAGTTCTTC. Translation gives CASSLALSVNEQFF.